These 29 T cell receptor beta chains came from one sample sequenced in a study of shared clonotypes between healthy human individuals. CD45RO negativity and positive selection for CCR7 defined naive CD8 cells, a population that excluded terminally differentiated effector memory CD45RA+ cells. The table came from immunoSEQ multiplex PCR; TCRdb's copy has only in-frame clones and leaves some out. The profile shows about 820,000 clones, nearly 95% of them singletons. The sample taken for sequencing was naive CD8+ T cells sorted from blood. The receptor source for this set is a man aged 25 to 40 in good health.

In regard to this clone: Other DNA sequences of this sample code for an identical CDR3. The gene calls are TRBV29-1 and TRBJ2-1; D remains ambiguous. The CDR3 contains 12 residues. The V gene lost 1 base and the J gene lost 3 bases, with 4 bases spanning the gap. CDR1 is SQVTM, CDR2 ANQGSEA, per germline. CDR3 coding DNA: TGCAGCGTTGAAGGCTACTACAATGAGCAGTTCTTC. Its translation: CSVEGYYNEQFF.

Note on this clone: The identical CDR3 is also encoded by other nucleotide sequences in the sample. The chain combines TRBV5-1 with TRBJ2-7; D tentatively fits TRBD1 or TRBD2 (6 bases each). The germline V gene has CDR1 SGHRS and CDR2 YFSETQ. This CDR3 comprises 14 residues. V lost 2 bases to trimming and J lost 0 bases, with 9 bases between them. The chain's CDR3 is CASSLGGGSYEQYF. The CDR3 nucleotides read TGCGCCAGCAGCTTAGGAGGGGGCTCCTACGAGCAGTACTTC.

The rearrangement joins TRBV6-6 to TRBJ1-5, with D possibly TRBD1 on 5 matching bases. V lost 6 bases, J lost 5 bases, and 17 bases lay in between. Germline CDR1 is MNHNY and CDR2 is SVGAGI (reference sequence). The CDR3 has 15 residues. The CDR3 here is CASSDLGVEDQPQHF. The DNA of the CDR3 is TGTGCCAGCAGCGACTTGGGGGTAGAGGATCAGCCCCAGCATTTT.

The chain uses TRBV5-5 and TRBJ2-7, with D perhaps TRBD1 or TRBD2 (5 bases each). Per germline, CDR1 SGHKS and CDR2 YYEKEE (reference sequence). Trimming stripped 4 bases from V and 6 bases from J, with 8 bases between. CDR3 size: 11 residues. CDR3 DNA: TGTGCCAGCAGCCCGGGGCGCGAGCAGTACTTC. Translation: CASSPGREQYF.

The J gene is TRBJ2-7, the V gene TRBV28, with D maybe TRBD1 (6 bases). The length of the CDR3 is 15 residues. The V end lost 6 bases, the J end lost 0 bases, and 15 bases lay between the germline ends. Germline assignment: CDR1 MDHEN and CDR2 SYDVKM. The DNA of the CDR3 is TGTGCCAGCAGGACAACCTGGGACATCTCCTACGAGCAGTACTTC. Protein product: CASRTTWDISYEQYF.

V gene TRBV7-8 combines with J gene TRBJ2-7; TRBD2 aligns across 7 bases. This CDR3 has 16 residues. The germline V gene has CDR1 SGHVS and CDR2 FQNEAQ. The V segment lost 6 bases and the J segment 0 bases; nucleotides outside the gene matches: 11. The CDR3 region is CASRLTSDPDSYEQYF. CDR3 DNA: TGTGCCAGCAGGTTAACTAGCGACCCGGACTCCTACGAGCAGTACTTC.

The chain carries TRBV28 and TRBJ2-3, with D perhaps TRBD2 (6 bases). The germline CDR1 and CDR2 sequences are MDHEN and SYDVKM. CDR3 length equals 16 residues. Trimming left V 1 base short and J 0 bases short, with 11 bases between. CDR3 DNA: TGTGCCAGCAGTTTATATACGGGAGTAAGCACAGATACGCAGTATTTT. It yields the protein CASSLYTGVSTDTQYF.

The chain recombines TRBV11-2 with TRBJ2-1; D uncertain. The V end was cut by 0 bases, the J end by 9 bases, with 12 bases between. The germline V gene has CDR1 SGHAT and CDR2 FQNNGV. There are 14 residues in the CDR3. CDR3 coding DNA: TGTGCCAGCAGCTTAGATCCGTCCCAAAGTGAGCAGTTCTTC. As protein: CASSLDPSQSEQFF.

A word on this clone: This sample includes further DNA sequences coding for the same CDR3. The CDR3 DNA sequence: TGTGCCAGCAGTTTAACTAGCGGGAGGGTTGGAGATACGCAGTATTTT. It specifies CASSLTSGRVGDTQYF. The chain joins TRBV28 to TRBJ2-3, with 13 bases lining up with TRBD2. Germline CDR1 and CDR2: MDHEN and SYDVKM. CDR3 size: 16 residues. V lost 2 bases and J lost 5; bases outside the gene matches: 4.

The gene calls are TRBV27 and TRBJ1-1; D is unresolved. V lost 6 bases and J lost 1, with 15 bases in between. Per the germline V gene, CDR1 is MNHEY and CDR2 is SMNVEV (reference sequence). This CDR3 spans 15 amino acids. This CDR3 is CASRTGIDGNTEAFF. The CDR3 bases are TGTGCCAGCAGAACGGGCATCGACGGGAACACTGAAGCTTTCTTT.

The rearrangement joins TRBV6-5 to TRBJ2-7, with 7 positions matching TRBD1. The CDR3 is made up of 15 amino acids. Germline V gives CDR1 MNHEY, CDR2 SVGAGI. V dropped 1 base and J dropped 2; count of bases not matched to a gene: 5. The CDR3 here is CASSYLTGAPYEQYF. In DNA, the CDR3 is TGTGCCAGCAGTTACTTAACAGGGGCCCCCTACGAGCAGTACTTC.

The rearrangement joins TRBV28 to TRBJ2-2; the D gene is possibly TRBD2 (5 bases). CDR1 MDHEN and CDR2 SYDVKM come from the germline V gene. The CDR3 spans 18 residues. V was trimmed by 2 bases and J by 0 bases, leaving 16 bases between them. The CDR3 sequence: CASSLGLFFSANTGELFF. In DNA form, the CDR3 reads TGTGCCAGCAGTTTAGGACTTTTCTTCTCCGCGAACACCGGGGAGCTGTTTTTT.

The rearrangement links TRBV7-8 to TRBJ1-5; no definite D call. The CDR3 covers 14 residues. The germline CDR1 and CDR2 sequences are SGHVS and FQNEAQ. The ends were cut back, 1 base at V and 0 bases at J, with 4 bases in the middle. Written as DNA, the CDR3 is TGTGCCAGCAGCTTAGGGGATAGCAATCAGCCCCAGCATTTT. Its protein is CASSLGDSNQPQHF. Based on the CDR3 plus reference TRBV7-8 and TRBJ1-5, the full variable domain is GAGVSQSPRYKVAKRGQDVALRCDPISGHVSLFWYQQALGQGPEFLTYFQNEAQLDKSGLPSDRFFAERPEGSVSTLKIQRTQQEDSAVYLCASSLGDSNQPQHFGDGTRLSIL.

This sequence joins TRBV2 and TRBJ2-5; 11 bases agree with TRBD2. The J call could be wrong; TRBJ2-7 is a better fit for the DNA end. This CDR3 region has 14 residues. Looked up from germline, CDR1 is SNHLY and CDR2 is FYNNEI. The CDR3 loop is CASNLLAGAYEQYF. DNA for the CDR3: TGTGCCAGCAACCTACTAGCGGGAGCTTACGAGCAGTACTTC.

The chain uses TRBV10-1 and TRBJ2-1; no clear D. V lost 2 bases and J lost 4, with 15 bases in between. Germline V gives CDR1 WNHNN, CDR2 SYGVQD (reference sequence). The CDR3 extends over 16 amino acids. This CDR3 is CASSEVTGALYNEQFF. The CDR3 nucleotides are TGCGCCAGCAGTGAGGTGACTGGAGCTTTATACAATGAGCAGTTCTTC.

The V gene is TRBV5-4, the J gene TRBJ2-7, with D possibly matching TRBD2 (7 bases). This CDR3 has 12 residues. V was cut by 8 bases and J by 13 bases, with 22 bases left in between. The germline V gene encodes CDR1 SGHNT and CDR2 YYREEE (reference sequence). CDR3 loop: CASGLGAGRSYF. CDR3 DNA: TGTGCCAGTGGTCTGGGGGCCGGGAGGTCTTACTTC.

The rearrangement uses TRBV11-2 and TRBJ1-2; 7 bases are a match to TRBD1. The CDR3 has 13 residues. Unmatched junction bases numbered 6, after V lost 8 bases and J lost 3 bases. Germline-derived CDR1 and CDR2 are SGHAT and FQNNGV. CDR3 loop: CASAETGHYGYTF. The DNA for the CDR3 is TGTGCCAGCGCTGAGACAGGGCACTATGGCTACACCTTC.

This chain joins TRBV5-6 and TRBJ2-5, with TRBD1 identical over 7 bases. With 3 bases clipped from V and 4 bases from J, the junction kept 6 bases outside the gene matches. This CDR3 region has 14 residues. CDR1 is SGHDT and CDR2 is YYEEEE in the germline V gene. The CDR3 sequence is CASSWGTGAETQYF. In DNA form, the CDR3 reads TGTGCCAGCAGCTGGGGTACAGGGGCAGAGACCCAGTACTTC.

The V gene is TRBV7-6, the J gene TRBJ2-1; 12 nucleotides match TRBD2. The V gene's germline CDR1 is SGHVS and CDR2 FNYEAQ. J gave up 7 bases and V 5 bases, and 6 bases lay outside the gene matches. There are 15 residues in the CDR3. The chain's CDR3 is CASSDGLAGMNEQFF. CDR3 DNA sequence: TGTGCCAGCAGCGACGGACTAGCGGGAATGAATGAGCAGTTCTTC.

The V call is TRBV7-9, the J call TRBJ2-7; D ambiguous. Trimming pared 4 bases from V and 2 bases from J, leaving 15 bases between. Germline assignment: CDR1 SEHNR and CDR2 FQNEAQ (reference sequence). This CDR3 is 15 amino acids long. DNA of the CDR3: TGTGCCAGCAGCTCACAGAAGGTGCCCCCCTACGAGCAGTACTTC. Translated, it gives CASSSQKVPPYEQYF.

This clone came up a few times. The CDR3 sequence: CASSQGSLEAFF. The CDR3 DNA follows: TGTGCCAGCAGCCAAGGGAGCCTAGAAGCTTTCTTT. The chain recombines TRBV7-9 with TRBJ1-1; D uncertain. The CDR3 contains 12 residues. CDR1 and CDR2 from the germline V gene are SEHNR and FQNEAQ (reference sequence). Trimming removed 5 bases at V and 8 bases at J, with 12 bases between.

This clone was seen a few times. The V call is TRBV6-6, the J call TRBJ2-4, with 8 positions matching TRBD1. The CDR3 is 13 amino acids. Germline V CDR1 and CDR2: MNHNY, SVGAGI (reference sequence). V was pared by 6 bases and J by 8 bases, with 6 bases of the junction left unmatched. The CDR3 reads CASSPDRVDIQYF. CDR3 nucleotide sequence: TGTGCCAGCAGCCCGGACAGGGTTGACATTCAGTACTTC.

Note on this clone: The sample has other DNA sequences that encode this CDR3 too. This chain uses TRBV18 with TRBJ2-7, with D unclear. This CDR3 contains 14 residues. Germline-derived CDR1 and CDR2 are KGHSH and LQKENI. Trimming left V 3 bases short and J 0 bases short, with 9 bases between. The CDR3 DNA follows: TGTGCCAGCTCACCGGTTGGCAGCTCCTACGAGCAGTACTTC. Its protein product is CASSPVGSSYEQYF.

J is TRBJ2-4 and V is TRBV18; D call uncertain. CDR1 KGHSH and CDR2 LQKENI come from the germline V gene. The CDR3 runs to 17 residues. Trimming stripped 3 bases from V and 0 bases from J, with 15 bases between. CDR3 DNA: TGTGCCAGCTCACCCCTCGAAAGAATGTTAGCCAAAAACATTCAGTACTTC. Its protein is CASSPLERMLAKNIQYF.

This chain joins TRBV2 and TRBJ1-2; maybe TRBD1 (6 bases). V was cut by 6 bases and J by 7 bases, with 21 bases left in between. In germline, CDR1 is SNHLY, CDR2 FYNNEI. CDR3 length: 15 amino acids. CDR3 DNA sequence: TGTGCCAGCAGCCAAAGGCGGGACAACTTATTTGGCTACACCTTC. This gives the protein CASSQRRDNLFGYTF.

The chain employs TRBV7-9 and TRBJ1-4, with a tentative D call TRBD1 (5 bases). The V gene's germline CDR1 is SEHNR and CDR2 FQNEAQ (reference sequence). This CDR3 spans 16 amino acids. V gave up 1 base and J gave up 7 bases, with 16 bases separating them. The CDR3 DNA is TGTGCCAGCAGCTTAGAGCCCCAGGGCCCCTTTGAAAAACTGTTTTTT. Translating gives CASSLEPQGPFEKLFF.

The chain employs TRBV9 and TRBJ1-2, with D maybe TRBD1 (5 bases). CDR1 and CDR2 from the germline V gene are SGDLS and YYNGEE. The CDR3 covers 14 residues. Trimming pared 0 bases from V and 4 bases from J, leaving 10 bases between. The CDR3 here is CASSVGGTGYGYTF. DNA for the CDR3: TGTGCCAGCAGCGTAGGGGGGACGGGCTATGGCTACACCTTC.

The chain combines TRBV6-1 with TRBJ2-7; 7 bases match TRBD1. J lost 7 bases, V lost 6 bases, and 12 bases had no gene match. This CDR3 comprises 14 residues. From germline, CDR1 is MNHNS and CDR2 SASEGT. The CDR3 nucleotides are TGTGCCAGCAGCGGACAGGACAGCCTTAGGGAGCAGTACTTC. This translates into CASSGQDSLREQYF.

V is TRBV28 and J is TRBJ2-7; D possibly corresponds to TRBD1 (5 bases). The ends were cut back, 4 bases at V and 1 base at J, with 20 bases in the middle. Per the germline V gene, CDR1 is MDHEN and CDR2 is SYDVKM. This CDR3 has 17 residues. This CDR3 is CASSSQTAQPYSYEQYF. CDR3 in DNA: TGTGCCAGCAGTTCCCAGACAGCTCAACCCTATTCCTACGAGCAGTACTTC. Filled out from reference TRBV28 and TRBJ2-7, the complete variable domain reads DVKVTQSSRYLVKRTGEKVFLECVQDMDHENMFWYRQDPGLGLRLIYFSYDVKMKEKGDIPEGYSVSREKKERFSLILESASTNQTSMYLCASSSQTAQPYSYEQYFGPGTRLTVT.